The 11 T cell receptor beta chains below were found in one sample sequenced in a study of T cells in localized non-small cell lung cancer. Profiling relied on immunoSEQ multiplex PCR, and the TCRdb table lists in-frame clones only, not all of them. The data hold about 40,000 clones, with about 87% observed a single time. Here the sequenced sample was peripheral blood, taken before any cancer treatment. The receptors here all came from a man aged 18-55 years with stage I lung adenocarcinoma.

The rearrangement links TRBV11-3 to TRBJ1-6, with D perhaps TRBD1 (5 bases). This CDR3 comprises 14 residues. V was pared by 8 bases and J by 8 bases, with 16 bases between. In germline, CDR1 is SGHNT, CDR2 YENEEA. The CDR3 DNA sequence: TGTGCCAGCGCTGGAGACCCGGGGCATTCACCCCTCCACTTT. As protein: CASAGDPGHSPLHF.

V is TRBV27 and J is TRBJ2-3, with 10 bases aligning to TRBD1. CDR1 and CDR2 from the germline V gene are MNHEY and SMNVEV (reference sequence). The CDR3 runs to 19 residues. The V gene end was trimmed by 5 bases and the J gene end by 6 bases; junction bases not matched to a gene: 20. CDR3 sequence (DNA): TGTGCCAGCAGTCCCGACCGCGGCAGAGGGACAGGGGCGAGGGATACGCAGTATTTT. Its translation is CASSPDRGRGTGARDTQYF.

This rearrangement joins TRBV7-2 to TRBJ2-2, with D unclear. The CDR3 contains 14 residues. V gave up 6 bases and J gave up 4 bases, with 12 bases separating them. Germline CDR1 reads SGHTA; CDR2 reads FQGNSA. This chain's CDR3 is CASRSSGATGELFF. The CDR3, as DNA: TGTGCCAGCAGGTCGTCAGGCGCCACCGGGGAGCTGTTTTTT.

This clone was recorded only once. The V call is TRBV4-1, the J call TRBJ1-2, with D possibly being TRBD1 (6 bases). This CDR3 has 15 amino acids. Germline V gene data show CDR1 as MGHRA and CDR2 as YSYEKL. V lost 2 bases, J lost 8 bases, and 18 bases lay in between. The CDR3 protein is CASSQRRIGTGGYTF. CDR3 DNA: TGCGCCAGCAGCCAAAGAAGGATAGGAACAGGGGGCTACACCTTC.

The V gene is TRBV11-2, the J gene TRBJ1-1; perhaps TRBD1 as D (6 bases). This CDR3 spans 18 amino acids. Germline V gene lookup returns CDR1 SGHAT and CDR2 FQNNGV. V gave up 0 bases and J gave up 1 base, with 18 bases separating them. CDR3 loop: CASSLDSLPWTENTEAFF. The CDR3 bases are TGTGCCAGCAGCTTAGATTCTCTACCATGGACAGAGAACACTGAAGCTTTCTTT.

The rearrangement joins TRBV7-8 to TRBJ2-7; 10 bases map to TRBD1. CDR3 length equals 17 residues. V lost 4 bases to trimming and J lost 2 bases; unmatched junction nucleotides: 11. Germline-derived CDR1 and CDR2 are SGHVS and FQNEAQ. CDR3 loop: CASSSRISGQGTYEQYF. CDR3 DNA sequence: TGTGCCAGCAGCTCTCGGATCTCGGGACAGGGGACCTACGAGCAGTACTTC.

The chain combines TRBV6-6 with TRBJ1-3; D might be TRBD1 (5 bases). Trimming pared 5 bases from V and 2 bases from J, leaving 7 bases between. Germline-derived CDR1 and CDR2 are MNHNY and SVGAGI (reference sequence). The CDR3 has 13 amino acids. DNA of the CDR3: TGTGCCAGCAGTCAGGGAACTGGAAACACCATATATTTT. It is translated as CASSQGTGNTIYF.

The chain carries TRBV5-1 and TRBJ1-3; tentative D call: TRBD1 (5 bases). The CDR3 covers 15 residues. Per germline, CDR1 SGHRS and CDR2 YFSETQ. Between the trimmed V and J ends, which lost 0 bases and 2 bases, there was a span of 9 bases. CDR3 coding DNA: TGCGCCAGCAGCTTGGCCGGGACCGCTGGAAACACCATATATTTT. Translating gives CASSLAGTAGNTIYF.

This sequence joins TRBV30 and TRBJ2-1, with D possibly TRBD1 on 6 matching bases. CDR3 length equals 13 residues. V was shortened by 4 bases and J by 8 bases, with 15 bases between the two germline ends. Germline CDR1 GTSNPN, CDR2 SVGIG (reference sequence). This CDR3 is CAWMKDSFHEQFF. In DNA, the CDR3 is TGTGCCTGGATGAAGGACAGTTTTCATGAGCAGTTCTTC. Full variable domain (remainder filled in from reference TRBV30 and TRBJ2-1): SQTIHQWPATLVQPVGSPLSLECTVEGTSNPNLYWYRQAAGRGLQLLFYSVGIGQISSEVPQNLSASRPQDRQFILSSKKLLLSDSGFYLCAWMKDSFHEQFFGPGTRLTVL.

This chain joins TRBV28 and TRBJ2-2, with 10 bases fitting TRBD1. V was clipped by 6 bases and J by 3 bases; unmatched bases: 7. The CDR3 contains 16 residues. From germline, CDR1 is MDHEN and CDR2 SYDVKM. The CDR3 DNA follows: TGTGCCAGCAGCGGACCGGGACAGGGGCACACCGGGGAGCTGTTTTTT. Its translation is CASSGPGQGHTGELFF.

The sample holds a few counts of this clone. The chain couples TRBV19 to TRBJ1-5; tentative D call: TRBD1 (6 bases). CDR1 and CDR2 (germline): LNHDA, SQIVND (reference sequence). Between the trimmed V and J ends, which lost 0 bases and 6 bases, there was a span of 9 bases. This CDR3 region has 14 residues. In DNA form, the CDR3 reads TGTGCCAGTAGTATAGATGTACAGGGTCAGCCCCAGCATTTT. It specifies CASSIDVQGQPQHF.